Sequencing of this T cell receptor beta chain was carried out in a study of cytomegalovirus exposure and HLA in healthy donors. Findings and limits, study-wide: Analyzed later, association rates of TCRs varied across HLA loci, with DRB1 most and HLA-C fewest.

Amplification used 60 Vbeta primers and 13 Jbeta primers. The assay was immunoSEQ multiplex PCR, and TCRdb's table has in-frame clones only and misses some. The sample holds 210,000 or so clones, approximately 87% seen once. With 5 bases clipped from V and 0 bases from J, the junction kept 8 bases outside the gene matches. The germline V gene encodes CDR1 SEHNR and CDR2 FQNEAQ (reference sequence). This CDR3 region has 16 residues. Turning to this clone: What it recognizes is unknown.

The source is a man younger than 40 in good health and CMV-seronegative. V and J are TRBV7-9 and TRBJ2-7, with 9 bases that match TRBD1. Material: PBMCs. The DNA for the CDR3 is TGTGCCAGCAGCGCGACGACAGGGGGAACCTCCTACGAGCAGTACTTC. This encodes CASSATTGGTSYEQYF.